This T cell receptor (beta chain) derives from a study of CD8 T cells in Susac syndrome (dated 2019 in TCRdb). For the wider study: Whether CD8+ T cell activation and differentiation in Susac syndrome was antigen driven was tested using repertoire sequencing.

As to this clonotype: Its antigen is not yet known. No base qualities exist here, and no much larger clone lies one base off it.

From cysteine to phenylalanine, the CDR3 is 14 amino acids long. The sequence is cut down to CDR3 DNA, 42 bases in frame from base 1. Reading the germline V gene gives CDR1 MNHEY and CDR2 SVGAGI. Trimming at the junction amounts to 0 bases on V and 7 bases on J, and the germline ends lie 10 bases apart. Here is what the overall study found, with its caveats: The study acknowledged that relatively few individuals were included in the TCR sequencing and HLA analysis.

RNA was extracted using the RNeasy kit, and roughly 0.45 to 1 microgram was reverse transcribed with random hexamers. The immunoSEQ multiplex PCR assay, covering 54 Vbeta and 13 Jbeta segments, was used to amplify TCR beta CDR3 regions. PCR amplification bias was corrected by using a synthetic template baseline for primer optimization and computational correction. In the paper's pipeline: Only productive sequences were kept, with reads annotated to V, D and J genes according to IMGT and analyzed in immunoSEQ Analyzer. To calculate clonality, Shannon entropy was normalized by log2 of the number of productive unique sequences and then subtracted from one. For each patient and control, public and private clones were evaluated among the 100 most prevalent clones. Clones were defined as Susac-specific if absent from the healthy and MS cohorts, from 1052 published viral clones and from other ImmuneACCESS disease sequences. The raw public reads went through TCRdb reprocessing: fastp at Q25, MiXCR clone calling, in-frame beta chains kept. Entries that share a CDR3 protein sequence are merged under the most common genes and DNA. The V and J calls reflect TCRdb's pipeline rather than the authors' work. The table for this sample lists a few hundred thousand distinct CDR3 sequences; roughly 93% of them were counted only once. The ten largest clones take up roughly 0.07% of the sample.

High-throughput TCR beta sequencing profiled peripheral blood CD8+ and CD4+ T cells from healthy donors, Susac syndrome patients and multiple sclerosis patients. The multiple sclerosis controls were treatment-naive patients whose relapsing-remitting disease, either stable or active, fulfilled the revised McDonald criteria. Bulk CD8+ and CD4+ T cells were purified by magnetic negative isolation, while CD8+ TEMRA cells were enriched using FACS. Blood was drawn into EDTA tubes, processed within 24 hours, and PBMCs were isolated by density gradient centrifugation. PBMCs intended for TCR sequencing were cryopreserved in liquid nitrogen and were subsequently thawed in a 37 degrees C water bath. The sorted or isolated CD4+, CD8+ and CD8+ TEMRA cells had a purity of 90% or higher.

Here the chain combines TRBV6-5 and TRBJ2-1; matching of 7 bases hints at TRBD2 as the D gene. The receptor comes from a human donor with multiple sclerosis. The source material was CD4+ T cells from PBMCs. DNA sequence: TGTGCCAGCAGTTACTCAGGGGGGGAGAATGAGCAGTTCTTC. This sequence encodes CASSYSGGENEQFF.